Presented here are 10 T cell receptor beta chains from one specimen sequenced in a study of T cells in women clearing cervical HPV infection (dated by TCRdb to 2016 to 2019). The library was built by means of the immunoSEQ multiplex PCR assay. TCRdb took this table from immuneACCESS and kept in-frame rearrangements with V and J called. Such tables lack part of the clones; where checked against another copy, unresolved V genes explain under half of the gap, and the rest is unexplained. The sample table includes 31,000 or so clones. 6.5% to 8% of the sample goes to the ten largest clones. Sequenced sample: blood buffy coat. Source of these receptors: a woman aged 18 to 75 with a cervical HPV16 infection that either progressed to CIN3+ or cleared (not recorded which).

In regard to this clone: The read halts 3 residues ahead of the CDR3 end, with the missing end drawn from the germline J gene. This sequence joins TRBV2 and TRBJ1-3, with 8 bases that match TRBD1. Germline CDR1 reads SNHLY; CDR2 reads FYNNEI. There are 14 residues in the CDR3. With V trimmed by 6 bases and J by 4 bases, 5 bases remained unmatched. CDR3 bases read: TGTGCCAGCAGCCCGGACAGGGTAGGAAACACC. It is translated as CASSPDRVGNT. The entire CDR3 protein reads CASSPDRVGNTIYF.

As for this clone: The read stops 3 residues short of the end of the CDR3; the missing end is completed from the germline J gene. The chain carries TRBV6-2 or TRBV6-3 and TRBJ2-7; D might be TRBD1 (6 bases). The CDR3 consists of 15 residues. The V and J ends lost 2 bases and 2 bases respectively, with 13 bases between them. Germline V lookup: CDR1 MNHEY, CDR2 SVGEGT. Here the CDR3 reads CASSYAGAFTYEQYF. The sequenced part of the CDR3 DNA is TGTGCCAGCAGTTACGCAGGGGCCTTCACCTACGAG.

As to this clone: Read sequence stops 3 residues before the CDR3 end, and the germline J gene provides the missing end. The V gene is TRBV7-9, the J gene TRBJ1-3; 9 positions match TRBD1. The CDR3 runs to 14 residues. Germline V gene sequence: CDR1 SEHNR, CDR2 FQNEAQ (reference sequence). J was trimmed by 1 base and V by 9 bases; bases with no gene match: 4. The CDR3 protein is CASQTGGSGNTIYF. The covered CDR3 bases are TGTGCCAGTCAGACAGGGGGTTCTGGAAACACC.

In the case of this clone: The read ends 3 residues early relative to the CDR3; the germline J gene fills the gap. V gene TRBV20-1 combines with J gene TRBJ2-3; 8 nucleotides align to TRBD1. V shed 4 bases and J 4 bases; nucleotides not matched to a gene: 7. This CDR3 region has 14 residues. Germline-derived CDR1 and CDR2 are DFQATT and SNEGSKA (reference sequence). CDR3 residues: CSANLGQGPDTQYF. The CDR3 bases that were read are TGCAGTGCTAACCTTGGACAGGGCCCAGATACG.

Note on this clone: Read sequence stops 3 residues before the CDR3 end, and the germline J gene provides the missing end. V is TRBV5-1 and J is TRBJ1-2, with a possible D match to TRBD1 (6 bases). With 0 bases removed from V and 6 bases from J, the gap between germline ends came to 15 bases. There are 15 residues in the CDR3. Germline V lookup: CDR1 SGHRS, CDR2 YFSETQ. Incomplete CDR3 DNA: TGCGCCAGCAGCTTGGATCTGGGGGCAATCAATGGC. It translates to CASSLDLGAING. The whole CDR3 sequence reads CASSLDLGAINGYTF.

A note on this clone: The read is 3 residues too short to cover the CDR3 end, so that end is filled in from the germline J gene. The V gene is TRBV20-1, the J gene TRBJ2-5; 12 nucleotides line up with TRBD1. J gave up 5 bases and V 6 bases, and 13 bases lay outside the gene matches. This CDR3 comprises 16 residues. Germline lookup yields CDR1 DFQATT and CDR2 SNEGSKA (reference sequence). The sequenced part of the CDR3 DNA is TGCAGTGCCAAGAGGGGACAGGGGGCTCTTGGGGAGACC. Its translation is CSAKRGQGALGET. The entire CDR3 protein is CSAKRGQGALGETQYF.

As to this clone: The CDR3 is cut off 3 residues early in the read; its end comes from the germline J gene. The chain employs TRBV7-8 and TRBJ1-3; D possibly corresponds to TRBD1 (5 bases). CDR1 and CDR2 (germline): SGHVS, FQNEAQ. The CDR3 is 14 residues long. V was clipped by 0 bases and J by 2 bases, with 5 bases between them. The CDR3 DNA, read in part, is TGTGCCAGCAGCTTAGCAGGGGCTGGAAACACC. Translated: CASSLAGAGNT. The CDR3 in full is CASSLAGAGNTIYF.

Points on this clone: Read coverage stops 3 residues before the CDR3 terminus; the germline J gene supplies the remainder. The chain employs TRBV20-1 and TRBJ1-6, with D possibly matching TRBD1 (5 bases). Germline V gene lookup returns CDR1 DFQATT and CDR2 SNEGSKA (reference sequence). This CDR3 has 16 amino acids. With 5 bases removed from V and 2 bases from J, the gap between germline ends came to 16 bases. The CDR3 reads CSAWSTARPYNSPLHF. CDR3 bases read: TGCAGTGCTTGGTCGACAGCAAGGCCCTATAATTCACCC.

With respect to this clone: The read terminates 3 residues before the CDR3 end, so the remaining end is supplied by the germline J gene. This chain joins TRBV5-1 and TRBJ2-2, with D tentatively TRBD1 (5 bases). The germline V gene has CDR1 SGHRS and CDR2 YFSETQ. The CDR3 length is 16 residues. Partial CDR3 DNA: TGCGCCAGCAGCCAATCAGGGAACCTGAGAAATTCACCG. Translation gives CASSQSGNLRNSP. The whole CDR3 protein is CASSQSGNLRNSPLFF.

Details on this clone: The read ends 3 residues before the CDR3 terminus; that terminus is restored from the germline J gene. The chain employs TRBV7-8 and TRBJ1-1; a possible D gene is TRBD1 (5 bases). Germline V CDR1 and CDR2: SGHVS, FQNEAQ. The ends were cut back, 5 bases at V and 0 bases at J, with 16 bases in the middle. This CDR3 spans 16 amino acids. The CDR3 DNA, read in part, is TGTGCCAGCAGCAAACACCGCGGGGCTATGAACACTGAA. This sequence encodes CASSKHRGAMNTE. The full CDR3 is CASSKHRGAMNTEAFF.